Below, 14 T cell receptor beta chains from the same sample are listed, as sequenced in a study of cytomegalovirus exposure and HLA in healthy donors. Generated by immunoSEQ multiplex PCR, the TCRdb table keeps only in-frame clones and is missing some. Of 120,000 or so clones in the sample, about 82% were seen once. Sequenced material: PBMCs. The origin of the receptors is a man aged 18-30 years in good health and CMV-seronegative.

The chain has TRBV2 and TRBJ2-7, with a possible D match to TRBD2 (5 bases). This CDR3 region has 12 residues. Between the trimmed V and J ends, which lost 4 bases and 1 base, there was a span of 5 bases. Germline CDR1 and CDR2: SNHLY and FYNNEI. The CDR3 protein is CASSAGSYEQYF. In DNA form, the CDR3 reads TGTGCCAGCAGTGCGGGGTCCTACGAGCAGTACTTC.

This chain uses TRBV30 with TRBJ2-7, with 9 bases aligning to TRBD1. Trimming took 1 base from V and 5 from J; bases not matched to a gene: 6. The CDR3 has 14 residues. Germline V gene lookup returns CDR1 GTSNPN and CDR2 SVGIG (reference sequence). The CDR3 nucleotides read TGTGCCTGGAGTGCTAACAGGGGGCGGGACGAGCAGTACTTC. Its protein is CAWSANRGRDEQYF.

The chain employs TRBV19 and TRBJ1-1, with a weak D call TRBD1 (6 bases). The length of the CDR3 is 13 residues. The germline V and J ends were trimmed by 4 bases and 3 bases, with 9 bases remaining between them. From germline, CDR1 is LNHDA and CDR2 SQIVND (reference sequence). The CDR3 spells CASSTSGDTEAFF. The CDR3 DNA reads TGTGCCAGTAGTACCTCAGGGGACACTGAAGCTTTCTTT.

The chain uses TRBV2 and TRBJ2-3; D call uncertain. Germline V gene sequence: CDR1 SNHLY, CDR2 FYNNEI. The V and J ends lost 5 bases and 3 bases respectively, with 6 bases between them. This CDR3 is built from 12 residues. The DNA of the CDR3 is TGTGCCAGCAGTATTCGGACAGATACGCAGTATTTT. It codes for CASSIRTDTQYF.

The chain has TRBV6-1 and TRBJ2-3, with D perhaps TRBD2 (5 bases). Per germline, CDR1 MNHNS and CDR2 SASEGT. Trimming took 6 bases from V and 3 from J, leaving 13 bases between them. This CDR3 has 14 amino acids. CDR3 coding DNA: TGTGCCAGCAGGGTAGCGTTTGGGACAGATACGCAGTATTTT. It codes for CASRVAFGTDTQYF.

This clone was seen a handful of times. The CDR3 region has the DNA TGCAGCGTTCGGGACACTGGACGGAACACTGAAGCTTTCTTT. Its protein product is CSVRDTGRNTEAFF. The chain carries TRBV29-1 and TRBJ1-1, with a tentative D call TRBD1 (6 bases). Deletions cut 5 bases from V and 1 base from J, with 14 bases between. Germline CDR1 SQVTM, CDR2 ANQGSEA. The CDR3 sequence is 14 residues long.

V usage is TRBV15 and J usage is TRBJ2-1, with D possibly matching TRBD1 (6 bases). CDR3 length equals 15 residues. The V end was cut by 1 base, the J end by 5 bases, with 12 bases between. Germline V CDR1 and CDR2: LNHNV, YYDKDF (reference sequence). This CDR3 reads CATSRVRQVDNEQFF. DNA for the CDR3: TGTGCCACCAGCAGAGTGAGACAGGTCGACAATGAGCAGTTCTTC.

The V and J genes are TRBV6-5 and TRBJ2-7, with 8 nucleotides matching TRBD2. Per germline, CDR1 MNHEY and CDR2 SVGAGI. This CDR3 spans 15 amino acids. Germline trimming cut 2 bases from V and 6 bases from J; bases unmatched to any gene: 9. The CDR3 protein is CASSYRTSGLGEQYF. The CDR3 DNA is TGTGCCAGCAGTTACAGAACTAGCGGTCTTGGCGAGCAGTACTTC.

The J gene is TRBJ1-5, the V gene TRBV30; D possibly corresponds to TRBD1 (5 bases). Germline V CDR1 and CDR2: GTSNPN, SVGIG (reference sequence). V was clipped by 2 bases and J by 4 bases, with 12 bases between them. The length of the CDR3 is 14 residues. CDR3 sequence (DNA): TGTGCCTGGAGTACCGGGACTTTTAATCAGCCCCAGCATTTT. It yields the protein CAWSTGTFNQPQHF.

This chain connects TRBV25-1 to TRBJ1-3, with D perhaps matching TRBD1 (5 bases). V lost 11 bases, J lost 4 bases, and 9 bases lay in between. Germline loops: CDR1 MGHDK, CDR2 SYGVNS. The CDR3 runs 11 residues. The CDR3, as DNA: TGTGCCGCACGACAGGGAAACACCATATATTTT. Translated, it gives CAARQGNTIYF.

Here the CDR3 DNA reads TGTGCCAGCAGCTTTACAGGCGGGGGGGCCTGGGAGACCCAGTACTTC. It yields the protein CASSFTGGGAWETQYF. The chain recombines TRBV5-4 with TRBJ2-5; 9 bases fit TRBD2. V dropped 2 bases and J dropped 5; count of bases not matched to a gene: 10. The CDR3 contains 16 residues. Germline V gene sequence: CDR1 SGHNT, CDR2 YYREEE (reference sequence).

The CDR3 DNA is TGTGCCAGCAGCTTAGAGCGGATCACAGATACGCAGTATTTT. Translation: CASSLERITDTQYF. This chain links TRBV11-2 with TRBJ2-3; D remains ambiguous. The germline V gene encodes CDR1 SGHAT and CDR2 FQNNGV. With 0 bases removed from V and 2 bases from J, the gap between germline ends came to 6 bases. CDR3 length: 14 amino acids.

The J gene is TRBJ2-7, the V gene TRBV6-5, with 7 bases identical to TRBD1. The V gene's germline CDR1 is MNHEY and CDR2 SVGAGI. The CDR3 runs 14 residues. Germline trimming cut 6 bases from V and 0 bases from J; bases unmatched to any gene: 5. Written as DNA, the CDR3 is TGTGCCAGCAGCCTCCGGGACAGCTCCTACGAGCAGTACTTC. This sequence encodes CASSLRDSSYEQYF.

V usage is TRBV5-1 and J usage is TRBJ1-2, with D unclear. V lost 4 bases, J lost 4 bases, and 35 bases lay in between. Germline V lookup: CDR1 SGHRS, CDR2 YFSETQ. CDR3 length: 21 amino acids. The CDR3: CASSPNAGAGYKWLNTYGYTF. CDR3 nucleotide sequence: TGCGCCAGCAGCCCGAACGCCGGAGCGGGTTATAAGTGGCTCAATACCTATGGCTACACCTTC.